The rows below give T cell receptor beta chains drawn from one sample of a study of metastatic and nonmetastatic thyroid tumors. MiXCR was used by TCRdb to re-call the PCR reads. Counted here are about 46,000 clones, around 23% occurring once; the ten biggest clones make up 3% to 3.5%. Sequencing used blood. The receptor set was obtained from a male donor with papillary thyroid cancer or a benign thyroid nodule (not recorded which). Some clones in this sample may be carry-over from other donors' samples. Each CDR3 is given with its conserved first and last residue. The D gene is left open where the match is weak. Clone sizes are given selectively: once, few, many, or a class where the clone is expanded.

DNA,CDR3,size,D,J,V
TGTGCCAGTAGGAGCCTTTCGGGGGAAAAACTGTTTTTT,CASRSLSGEKLFF,many,-,TRBJ1-4,TRBV19
TGCAGTGCTATACTAGCGGGAGGGGTCTTCTACAATGAGCAGTTCTTC,CSAILAGGVFYNEQFF,few,TRBD2,TRBJ2-1,TRBV20-1
TGTGCCAGCAGTTTGAGCGGAGTGAACACTGAAGCTTTCTTT,CASSLSGVNTEAFF,many,-,TRBJ1-1,TRBV28
TGTGCCAGCAGTGAACAAAGTATAGCGGGCCAGACCCAGTACTTC,CASSEQSIAGQTQYF,few,TRBD2,TRBJ2-5,TRBV6-1
TGTGCCAGTAGTATCTTTGGACAGGGGAACACCGGGGAGCTGTTTTTT,CASSIFGQGNTGELFF,many,TRBD1,TRBJ2-2,TRBV19
TGTGCCAGCAGCCAAGGGGGGGATCGCAAAGAGACCCAGTACTTC,CASSQGGDRKETQYF,many,-,TRBJ2-5,TRBV3-1
TGTGCCTGGAGTTTCTACACAGATACGCAGTATTTT,CAWSFYTDTQYF,medium-sized,-,TRBJ2-3,TRBV30
TGTGCCAGCAGCTGGGGGACAGGGTTCAATGAGCAGTTCTTC,CASSWGTGFNEQFF,many,TRBD1,TRBJ2-1,TRBV11-1
TGTGCCAGCAGTTTAGGCTTCGCGGGAGGGCTTCCTGGGGCCAACGTCCTGACTTTC,CASSLGFAGGLPGANVLTF,-,TRBD2,TRBJ2-6,TRBV12-3/TRBV12-4
TGTGCCAGCGGGGGAGGACTAGCGGGGATAGATACGCAGTATTTT,CASGGGLAGIDTQYF,few,TRBD2,TRBJ2-3,TRBV12-3/TRBV12-4
TGTGCCATCAGTGACCTAGCGGGAGGGCCGGGCGCGAACACCGGGGAGCTGTTTTTT,CAISDLAGGPGANTGELFF,-,TRBD2,TRBJ2-2,TRBV10-3
TGTGCCATCAGCCTCCGGGAGGGGAGCTCCTACGAGCAGTACTTC,CAISLREGSSYEQYF,medium-sized,TRBD2,TRBJ2-7,TRBV10-3
TGTGCCAGCAGCCTCCCGGTATACGAGCAGTACTTC,CASSLPVYEQYF,-,-,TRBJ2-7,TRBV11-2
TGCGCCAGCAGCCCCGAGGGAGCTAACTATGGCTACACCTTC,CASSPEGANYGYTF,few,-,TRBJ1-2,TRBV5-1
TGTGCCAGCATCTATCAGGGGGCGCGCGAAAAACTGTTTTTT,CASIYQGAREKLFF,many,TRBD1,TRBJ1-4,TRBV28
TGTGCCAGTAGTATTTCCAGGGACAATGAGCAGTTCTTC,CASSISRDNEQFF,-,-,TRBJ2-1,TRBV19
TGTGCCAGCAGCTCCGGGAGCTATGGCTACACCTTC,CASSSGSYGYTF,-,-,TRBJ1-2,TRBV11-3
TGTGCCGGAGGGGATAGCGGCTACGAGCAGTACTTC,CAGGDSGYEQYF,medium-sized,-,TRBJ2-7,TRBV30
TGTGCCAGCAGCCATCTAGCGGGAGATGATACGCAGTATTTT,CASSHLAGDDTQYF,-,TRBD2,TRBJ2-3,TRBV7-9
TGTGCCAGCAGCTTTTTGTTGGGCACGAACAGTCAGCCCCAGCATTTT,CASSFLLGTNSQPQHF,once,-,TRBJ1-5,TRBV7-8
TGTGCCAGCAGGGCAACGGGGGGAGAGCAGTTCTTC,CASRATGGEQFF,many,TRBD2,TRBJ2-1,TRBV11-3
TGTGCCATCCGTTACTGGACTGATAACGAGCAGTACTTC,CAIRYWTDNEQYF,few,-,TRBJ2-7,TRBV2
TGTGCCTGGAGGGGGAATGGGGCGTTTGTTGGTTCACCCCTCCACTTT,CAWRGNGAFVGSPLHF,-,-,TRBJ1-6,TRBV30
TGTGCCAGCAGTCTGGGACAGGGCTACGAGCAGTACTTC,CASSLGQGYEQYF,many,TRBD1,TRBJ2-7,TRBV2
TGTGCCAGCTCACCCCGGGGCCCCTCACAGCCCCAGCATTTT,CASSPRGPSQPQHF,-,-,TRBJ1-5,TRBV18
TGTGCCAGCAGCTTAGGAGTGGGGCACGGGACCGGGGAGCTGTTTTTT,CASSLGVGHGTGELFF,-,-,TRBJ2-2,TRBV11-3
TGTGCCAGCAACCTAGCGGGAGGAAGGTCGGAGACCCAGTACTTC,CASNLAGGRSETQYF,many,TRBD2,TRBJ2-5,TRBV9
TGTGCCAGCAGTTCGCCCCAGGGGGATCAGCCCCAGCATTTT,CASSSPQGDQPQHF,few,TRBD1,TRBJ1-5,TRBV28
TGTGCCTGGAGTGTTGTTGGACAGCGAAACACCTTC,CAWSVVGQRNTF,-,-,TRBJ1-2,TRBV30
TGTGCCACCAGTGATCTTGGACAGAATTCACCCCTCCACTTT,CATSDLGQNSPLHF,-,-,TRBJ1-6,TRBV24-1
TGTGCCATCAGTGAGCCGCTGACAGGGGGATATGAGCAGTTCTTC,CAISEPLTGGYEQFF,many,TRBD1,TRBJ2-1,TRBV10-3
TGTGCCAGCAGTGAGACTAACAGGCTCTATGGCTACACCTTC,CASSETNRLYGYTF,-,-,TRBJ1-2,TRBV6-1
TGCAGTGCTAGACCCACAGGTGGGAATCAGCCCCAGCATTTT,CSARPTGGNQPQHF,-,-,TRBJ1-5,TRBV20-1
TGTGCCAGCAGTAGCCGTCCCGGCGCCTATAATTCACCCCTCCACTTT,CASSSRPGAYNSPLHF,medium-sized,-,TRBJ1-6,TRBV6-1
TGCAGCGTTAGGTATGGGCAAACACACCAAGAGACCCAGTACTTC,CSVRYGQTHQETQYF,many,-,TRBJ2-5,TRBV29-1
TGTGCCAGCAGCACTACAGGGGAGGGGTCACCCCTCCACTTT,CASSTTGEGSPLHF,many,TRBD1,TRBJ1-6,TRBV5-6
TGTGCCAGCAGTTACACCACCCCCGGGACAGGGAGTGGGAGGCAAGAGACCCAGTACTTC,CASSYTTPGTGSGRQETQYF,many,TRBD1,TRBJ2-5,TRBV6-6
TGTGCCAGCAGTTGGACAGGGGATTCACCCCTCCACTTT,CASSWTGDSPLHF,medium-sized,TRBD1,TRBJ1-6,TRBV27
TGTGCCAGCAGTGATTTGGAGTCCAATCAGCCCCAGCATTTT,CASSDLESNQPQHF,few,-,TRBJ1-5,TRBV2
TGTGCCAGCAGCCGAACGGGACAGGGGGCATGGGCAGATACGCAGTATTTT,CASSRTGQGAWADTQYF,many,TRBD1,TRBJ2-3,TRBV11-2
TGTGCCAGTAGTATTTCCTCGGGGCATGACGGGGAGCTGTTTTTT,CASSISSGHDGELFF,many,-,TRBJ2-2,TRBV19
TGTGCCAGCTCCGGGACAGGGGGAAATCAGCCCCAGCATTTT,CASSGTGGNQPQHF,medium-sized,TRBD1,TRBJ1-5,TRBV12-3/TRBV12-4
TGTGCCAGCAGTGGTTCTAGCGTGAAACCCAATGAGCAGTTCTTC,CASSGSSVKPNEQFF,-,-,TRBJ2-1,TRBV6-1
TGCGCCAGCAGGCGTACATGGGATGCCACCGGGGAGCTGTTTTTT,CASRRTWDATGELFF,many,-,TRBJ2-2,TRBV5-1
TGTGCCAGCAGTTACTCTCGGAGCAATCAGCCCCAGCATTTT,CASSYSRSNQPQHF,few,-,TRBJ1-5,TRBV6-2/TRBV6-3
TGTGCCAGCAGTTACTCGTACCGGGACCCCACAGATACGCAGTATTTT,CASSYSYRDPTDTQYF,many,-,TRBJ2-3,TRBV6-5
TGTGCCACCGGATCCCCCCCCGGGACAGGGACCGAAGAGACCCAGTACTTC,CATGSPPGTGTEETQYF,-,TRBD1,TRBJ2-5,TRBV24-1
TGTGCCAGCAGCTTACGGGTTCAGTATGGCTACACCTTC,CASSLRVQYGYTF,-,-,TRBJ1-2,TRBV7-2